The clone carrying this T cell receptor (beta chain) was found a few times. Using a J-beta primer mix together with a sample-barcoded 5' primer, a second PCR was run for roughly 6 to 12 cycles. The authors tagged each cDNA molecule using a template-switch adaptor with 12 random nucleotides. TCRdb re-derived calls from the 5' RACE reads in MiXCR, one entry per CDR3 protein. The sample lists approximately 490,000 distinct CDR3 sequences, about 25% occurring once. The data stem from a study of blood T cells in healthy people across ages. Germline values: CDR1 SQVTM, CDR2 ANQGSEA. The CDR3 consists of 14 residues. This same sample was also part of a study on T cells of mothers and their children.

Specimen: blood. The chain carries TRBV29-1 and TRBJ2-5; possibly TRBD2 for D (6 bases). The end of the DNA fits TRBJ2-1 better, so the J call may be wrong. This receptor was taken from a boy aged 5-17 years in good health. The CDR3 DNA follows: TGCAGCGTTGTTCCCGGGTCGGCGGGGAATGAGCAGTTCTTC. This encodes CSVVPGSAGNEQFF.